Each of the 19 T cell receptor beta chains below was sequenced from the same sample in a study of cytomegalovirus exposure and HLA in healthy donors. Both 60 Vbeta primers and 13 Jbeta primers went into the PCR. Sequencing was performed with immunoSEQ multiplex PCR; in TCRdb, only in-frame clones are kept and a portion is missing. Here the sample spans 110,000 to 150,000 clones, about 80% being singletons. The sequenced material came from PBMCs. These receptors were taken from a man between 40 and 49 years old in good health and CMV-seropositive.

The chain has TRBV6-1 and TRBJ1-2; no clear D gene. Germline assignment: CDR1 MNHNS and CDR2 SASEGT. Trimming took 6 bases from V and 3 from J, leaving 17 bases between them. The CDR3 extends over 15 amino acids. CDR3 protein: CASRMRVESYYGYTF. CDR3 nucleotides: TGTGCCAGCAGAATGAGGGTCGAGAGTTACTATGGCTACACCTTC.

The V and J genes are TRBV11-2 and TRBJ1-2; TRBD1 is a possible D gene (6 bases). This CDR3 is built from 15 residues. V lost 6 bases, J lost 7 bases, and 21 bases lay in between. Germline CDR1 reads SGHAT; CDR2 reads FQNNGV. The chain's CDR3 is CASSTGGARSGGYTF. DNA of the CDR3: TGTGCCAGCAGTACTGGGGGCGCGAGGAGCGGTGGCTACACCTTC.

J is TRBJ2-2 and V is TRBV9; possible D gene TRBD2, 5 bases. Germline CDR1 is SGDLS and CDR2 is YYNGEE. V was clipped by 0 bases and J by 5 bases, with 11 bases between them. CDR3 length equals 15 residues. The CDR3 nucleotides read TGTGCCAGCAGCGTAGCGGGATCAAGGACCGGGGAGCTGTTTTTT. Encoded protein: CASSVAGSRTGELFF. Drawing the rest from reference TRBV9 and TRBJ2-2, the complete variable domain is DSGVTQTPKHLITATGQRVTLRCSPRSGDLSVYWYQQSLDQGLQFLIQYYNGEERAKGNILERFSAQQFPDLHSELNLSSLELGDSALYFCASSVAGSRTGELFFGEGSRLTVL.

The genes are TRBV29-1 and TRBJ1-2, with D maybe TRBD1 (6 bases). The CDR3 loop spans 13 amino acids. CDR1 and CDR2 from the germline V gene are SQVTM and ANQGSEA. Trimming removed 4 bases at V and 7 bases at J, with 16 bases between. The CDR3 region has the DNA TGCAGCGTTGCAACCCGACAGGTTCGTGGCTACACCTTC. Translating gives CSVATRQVRGYTF.

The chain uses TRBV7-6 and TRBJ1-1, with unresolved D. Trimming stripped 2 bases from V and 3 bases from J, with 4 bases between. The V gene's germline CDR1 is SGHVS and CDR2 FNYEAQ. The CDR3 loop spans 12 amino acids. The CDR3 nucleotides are TGTGCCAGCAGCTTACTCGACACTGAAGCTTTCTTT. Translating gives CASSLLDTEAFF.

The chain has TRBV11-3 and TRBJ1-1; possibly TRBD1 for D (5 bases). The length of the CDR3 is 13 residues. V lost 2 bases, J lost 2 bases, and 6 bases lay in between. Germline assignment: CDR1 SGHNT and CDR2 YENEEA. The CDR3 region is CASSLRGNTEAFF. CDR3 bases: TGTGCCAGCAGCTTAAGGGGTAACACTGAAGCTTTCTTT.

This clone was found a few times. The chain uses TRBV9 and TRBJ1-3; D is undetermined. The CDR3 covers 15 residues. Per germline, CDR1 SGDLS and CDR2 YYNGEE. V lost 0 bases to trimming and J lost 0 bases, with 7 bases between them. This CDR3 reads CASSVGMSSGNTIYF. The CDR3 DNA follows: TGTGCCAGCAGCGTAGGAATGAGCTCTGGAAACACCATATATTTT. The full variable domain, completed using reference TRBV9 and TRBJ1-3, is DSGVTQTPKHLITATGQRVTLRCSPRSGDLSVYWYQQSLDQGLQFLIQYYNGEERAKGNILERFSAQQFPDLHSELNLSSLELGDSALYFCASSVGMSSGNTIYFGEGSWLTVV.

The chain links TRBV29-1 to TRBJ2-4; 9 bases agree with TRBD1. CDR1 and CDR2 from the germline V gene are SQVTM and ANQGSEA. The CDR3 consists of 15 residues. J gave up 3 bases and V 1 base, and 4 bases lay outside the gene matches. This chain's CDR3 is CSVEVRDRVKNIQYF. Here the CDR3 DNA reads TGCAGCGTTGAAGTAAGGGACAGGGTCAAAAACATTCAGTACTTC.

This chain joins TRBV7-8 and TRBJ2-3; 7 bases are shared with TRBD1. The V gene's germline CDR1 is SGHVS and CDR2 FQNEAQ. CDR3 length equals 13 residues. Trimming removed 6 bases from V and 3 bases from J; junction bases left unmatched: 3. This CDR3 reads CASRTGWTDTQYF. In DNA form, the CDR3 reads TGTGCCAGCAGGACAGGGTGGACAGATACGCAGTATTTT.

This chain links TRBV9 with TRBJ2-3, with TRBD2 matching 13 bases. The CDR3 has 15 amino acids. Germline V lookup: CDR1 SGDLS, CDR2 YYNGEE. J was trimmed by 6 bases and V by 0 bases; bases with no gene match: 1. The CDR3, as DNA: TGTGCCAGCAGCGTAGGGACTAGCGGGAGCGATACGCAGTATTTT. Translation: CASSVGTSGSDTQYF.

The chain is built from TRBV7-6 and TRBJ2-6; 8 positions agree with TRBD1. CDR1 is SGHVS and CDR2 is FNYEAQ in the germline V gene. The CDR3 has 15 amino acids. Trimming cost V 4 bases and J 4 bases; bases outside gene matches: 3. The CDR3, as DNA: TGTGCCAGCAGCTATAGGACAGGGGGGGCCAACGTCCTGACTTTC. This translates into CASSYRTGGANVLTF.

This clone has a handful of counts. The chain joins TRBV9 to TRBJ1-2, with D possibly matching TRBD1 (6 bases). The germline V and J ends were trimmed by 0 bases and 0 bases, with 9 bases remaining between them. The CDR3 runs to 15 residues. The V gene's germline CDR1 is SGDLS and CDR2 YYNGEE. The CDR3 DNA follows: TGTGCCAGCAGCGTAGGAGGGGGGGCTAACTATGGCTACACCTTC. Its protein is CASSVGGGANYGYTF.

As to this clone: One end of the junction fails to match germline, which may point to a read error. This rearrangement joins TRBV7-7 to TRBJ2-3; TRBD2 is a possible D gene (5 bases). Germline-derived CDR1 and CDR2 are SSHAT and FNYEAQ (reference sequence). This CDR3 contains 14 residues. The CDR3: CASSVGLGTDTQYF. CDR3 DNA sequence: TGTGCTAGCAGCGTTGGACTCGGCACAGATACGCAGTATTTT.

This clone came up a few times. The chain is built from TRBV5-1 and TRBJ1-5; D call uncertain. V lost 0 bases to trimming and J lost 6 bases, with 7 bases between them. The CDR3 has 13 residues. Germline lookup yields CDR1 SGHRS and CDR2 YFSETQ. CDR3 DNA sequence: TGCGCCAGCAGCTTGGAGTCAGGTCAGCCCCAGCATTTT. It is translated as CASSLESGQPQHF.

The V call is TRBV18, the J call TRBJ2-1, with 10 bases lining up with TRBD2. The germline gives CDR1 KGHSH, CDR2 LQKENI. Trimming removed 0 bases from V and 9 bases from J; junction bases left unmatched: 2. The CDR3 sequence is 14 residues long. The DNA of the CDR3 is TGTGCCAGCTCACCACCCCTAGCGGGAGCTGAGCAGTTCTTC. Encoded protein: CASSPPLAGAEQFF. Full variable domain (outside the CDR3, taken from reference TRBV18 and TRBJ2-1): NAGVMQNPRHLVRRRGQEARLRCSPMKGHSHVYWYRQLPEEGLKFMVYLQKENIIDESGMPKERFSAEFPKEGPSILRIQQVVRGDSAAYFCASSPPLAGAEQFFGPGTRLTVL.

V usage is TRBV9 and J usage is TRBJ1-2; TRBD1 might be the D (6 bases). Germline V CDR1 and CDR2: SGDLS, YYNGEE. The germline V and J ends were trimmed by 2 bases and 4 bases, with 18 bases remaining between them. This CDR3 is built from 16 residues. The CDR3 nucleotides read TGTGCCAGCAGCGTTACAGGGTCCGTACTCCCCTATGGCTACACCTTC. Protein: CASSVTGSVLPYGYTF.

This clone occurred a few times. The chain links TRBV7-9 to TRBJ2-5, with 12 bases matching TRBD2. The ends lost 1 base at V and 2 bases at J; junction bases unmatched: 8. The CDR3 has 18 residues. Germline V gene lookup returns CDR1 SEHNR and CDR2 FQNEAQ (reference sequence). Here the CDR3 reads CASSLVLLAGGLQETQYF. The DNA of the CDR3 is TGTGCCAGCAGCTTAGTGCTGCTAGCGGGGGGGCTACAAGAGACCCAGTACTTC.

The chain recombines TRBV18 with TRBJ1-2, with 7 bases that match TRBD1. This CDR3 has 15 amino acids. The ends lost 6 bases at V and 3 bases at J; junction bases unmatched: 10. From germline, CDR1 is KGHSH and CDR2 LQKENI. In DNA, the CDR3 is TGTGCCAGCTCCCCCGAAGGACAGGCCGACTATGGCTACACCTTC. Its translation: CASSPEGQADYGYTF.

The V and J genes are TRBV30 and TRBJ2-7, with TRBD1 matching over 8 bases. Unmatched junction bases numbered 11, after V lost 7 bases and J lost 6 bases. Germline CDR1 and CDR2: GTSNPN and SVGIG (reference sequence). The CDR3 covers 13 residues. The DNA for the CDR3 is TGTGCCTCAACCCACGACAGGGGAGCCGAGCAGTACTTC. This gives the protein CASTHDRGAEQYF.